The T cell receptor (beta chain) described here comes from a study of Graves' ophthalmopathy and Graves' hyperthyroidism. In the study overall: Hyperthyroidism counted as stable given no ophthalmopathy within 18 months of follow-up. Findings and caveats of the study: Progression of ophthalmopathy was predicted by the model with about 66% sensitivity and roughly 74% specificity.

Hyperthyroidism was new, under 2 months, in patients aged 18 to 65. If patients had other autoimmune diseases, uncontrolled infections, pregnancy or lactation, they were excluded. This CDR3 has 13 amino acids. V lost 10 bases, J lost 8 bases, and 15 bases lay in between. Germline lookup yields CDR1 MNHEY and CDR2 SVGEGT. With regard to this clonotype: Its antigen is not identified. This may be a read error: a much more frequent sequence differs by one nucleotide.

RNA served as the template for amplifying TCR beta CDR3 regions. The library came from an HTBI-primed first-round RT-PCR and a second-round multiplex PCR. TCRdb redid the calling of the multiplex PCR reads with MiXCR, one entry per CDR3 protein. Among around 1.1 million distinct CDR3 sequences listed, about 38% were seen once. What was sequenced was peripheral blood or thyroid tissue (not recorded which). The sequence derives from an adult man with Graves' hyperthyroidism. The chain links TRBV6-2 or TRBV6-3 to TRBJ1-6; the D is unclear. The CDR3 loop reads CAIKPDGDSPLHF. The CDR3 coding sequence is TGTGCCATCAAACCGGACGGTGATTCACCCCTCCACTTT.